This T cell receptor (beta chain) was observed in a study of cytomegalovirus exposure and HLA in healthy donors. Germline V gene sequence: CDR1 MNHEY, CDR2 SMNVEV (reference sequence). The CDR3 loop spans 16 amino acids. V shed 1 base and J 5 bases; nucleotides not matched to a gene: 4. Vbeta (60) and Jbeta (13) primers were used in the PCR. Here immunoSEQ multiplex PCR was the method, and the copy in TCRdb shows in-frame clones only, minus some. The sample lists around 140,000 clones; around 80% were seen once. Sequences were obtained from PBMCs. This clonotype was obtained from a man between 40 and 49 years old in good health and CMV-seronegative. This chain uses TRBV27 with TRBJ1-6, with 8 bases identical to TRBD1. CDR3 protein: CASSLFGDRNNSPLHF. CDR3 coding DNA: TGTGCCAGCAGTTTATTCGGGGACAGGAATAATTCACCCCTCCACTTT.